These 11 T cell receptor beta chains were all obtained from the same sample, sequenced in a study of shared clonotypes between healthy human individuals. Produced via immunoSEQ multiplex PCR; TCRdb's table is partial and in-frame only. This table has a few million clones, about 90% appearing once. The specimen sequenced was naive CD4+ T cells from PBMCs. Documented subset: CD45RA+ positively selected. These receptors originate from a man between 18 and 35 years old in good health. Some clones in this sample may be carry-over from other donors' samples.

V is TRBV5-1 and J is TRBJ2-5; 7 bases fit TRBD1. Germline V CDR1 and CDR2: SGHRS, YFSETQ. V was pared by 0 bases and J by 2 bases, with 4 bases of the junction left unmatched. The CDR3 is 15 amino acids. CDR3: CASSLGGTVQETQYF. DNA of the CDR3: TGCGCCAGCAGCTTGGGGGGGACAGTTCAAGAGACCCAGTACTTC.

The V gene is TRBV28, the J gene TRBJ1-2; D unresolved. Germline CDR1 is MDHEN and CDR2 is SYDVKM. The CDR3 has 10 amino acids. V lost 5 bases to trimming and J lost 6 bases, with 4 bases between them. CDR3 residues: CASSPNGYTF. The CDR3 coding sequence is TGTGCCAGCAGTCCCAATGGCTACACCTTC.

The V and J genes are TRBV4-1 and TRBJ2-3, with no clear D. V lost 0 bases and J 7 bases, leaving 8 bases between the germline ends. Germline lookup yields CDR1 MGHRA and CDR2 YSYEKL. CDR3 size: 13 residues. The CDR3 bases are TGCGCCAGCAGCCAAGATGTAACGAATACGCAGTATTTT. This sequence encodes CASSQDVTNTQYF.

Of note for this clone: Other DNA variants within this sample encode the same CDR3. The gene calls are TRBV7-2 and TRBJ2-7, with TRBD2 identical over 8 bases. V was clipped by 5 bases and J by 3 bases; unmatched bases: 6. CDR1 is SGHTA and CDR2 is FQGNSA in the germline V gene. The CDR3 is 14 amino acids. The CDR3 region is CASSPTSGGYEQYF. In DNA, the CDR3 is TGTGCCAGCAGCCCAACTAGCGGAGGCTACGAGCAGTACTTC.

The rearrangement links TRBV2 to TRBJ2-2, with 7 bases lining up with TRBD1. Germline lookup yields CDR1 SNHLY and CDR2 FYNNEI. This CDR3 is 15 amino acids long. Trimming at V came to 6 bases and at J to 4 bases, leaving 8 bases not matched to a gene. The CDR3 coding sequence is TGTGCCAGCAGGACCACAGGGGCTAGCACCGGGGAGCTGTTTTTT. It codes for CASRTTGASTGELFF.

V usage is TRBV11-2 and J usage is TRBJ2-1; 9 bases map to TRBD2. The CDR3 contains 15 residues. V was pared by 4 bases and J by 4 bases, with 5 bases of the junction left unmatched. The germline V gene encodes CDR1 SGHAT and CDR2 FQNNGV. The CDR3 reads CASSSGLARYNEQFF. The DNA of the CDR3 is TGTGCCAGCAGCTCCGGACTAGCGAGATACAATGAGCAGTTCTTC. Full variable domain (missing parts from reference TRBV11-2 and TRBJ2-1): EAGVAQSPRYKIIEKRQSVAFWCNPISGHATLYWYQQILGQGPKLLIQFQNNGVVDDSQLPKDRFSAERLKGVDSTLKIQPAKLEDSAVYLCASSSGLARYNEQFFGPGTRLTVL.

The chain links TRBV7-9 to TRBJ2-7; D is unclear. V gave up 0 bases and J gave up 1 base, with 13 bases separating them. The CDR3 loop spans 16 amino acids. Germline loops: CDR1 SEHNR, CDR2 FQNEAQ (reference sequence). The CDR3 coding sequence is TGTGCCAGCAGCTTAGCGCGGTACACGGTATCCTACGAGCAGTACTTC. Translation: CASSLARYTVSYEQYF.

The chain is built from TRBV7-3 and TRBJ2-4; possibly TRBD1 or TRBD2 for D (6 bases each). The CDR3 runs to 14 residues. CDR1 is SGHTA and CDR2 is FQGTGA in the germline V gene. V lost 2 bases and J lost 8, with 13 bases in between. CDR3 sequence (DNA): TGTGCCAGCAGCTTATCCGGGGGCCGGGACATTCAGTACTTC. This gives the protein CASSLSGGRDIQYF.

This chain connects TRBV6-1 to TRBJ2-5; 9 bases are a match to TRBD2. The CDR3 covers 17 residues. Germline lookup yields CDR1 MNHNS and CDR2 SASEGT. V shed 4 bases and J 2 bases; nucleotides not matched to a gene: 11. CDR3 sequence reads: CASSAYGLTSGQETQYF. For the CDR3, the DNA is TGTGCCAGCAGTGCCTACGGCCTGACTAGCGGTCAAGAGACCCAGTACTTC.

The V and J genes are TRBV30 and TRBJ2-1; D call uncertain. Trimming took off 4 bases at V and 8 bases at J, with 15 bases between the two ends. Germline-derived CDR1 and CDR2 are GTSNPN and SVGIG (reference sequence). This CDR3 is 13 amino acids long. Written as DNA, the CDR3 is TGTGCCTGGACCTTCCATAGCCGCGATGAGCAGTTCTTC. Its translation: CAWTFHSRDEQFF.

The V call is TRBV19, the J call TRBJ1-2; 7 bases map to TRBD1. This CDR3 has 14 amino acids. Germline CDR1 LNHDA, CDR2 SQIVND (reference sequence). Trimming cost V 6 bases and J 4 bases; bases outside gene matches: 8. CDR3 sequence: CASRPGGGGYGYTF. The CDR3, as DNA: TGTGCCAGTAGGCCAGGGGGAGGGGGCTATGGCTACACCTTC. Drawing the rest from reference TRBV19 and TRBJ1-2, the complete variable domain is DGGITQSPKYLFRKEGQNVTLSCEQNLNHDAMYWYRQDPGQGLRLIYYSQIVNDFQKGDIAEGYSVSREKKESFPLTVTSAQKNPTAFYLCASRPGGGGYGYTFGSGTRLTVV.